A selection of T cell receptor beta chains follows, all from one sample in a study of control samples from healthy donors and cancer patients. This table comes from immunoSEQ multiplex PCR, and its TCRdb copy is limited to in-frame clones, with some not included. The sample lists 120,000 to 150,000 clones; 80% to 95% were seen once. Specimen: blood. These receptors were collected from a young man in good health. The CDR3 runs from the conserved cysteine through the conserved F or W. Fields, in order: clone size, V gene, J gene, D gene, CDR3 DNA, CDR3 protein. A D gene is named only where the DNA matches it firmly. Not all rows give a size; the values are once, few, many and, for expanded clones, a class.

NA	TRBV3-1/TRBV3-2	TRBJ2-5	NA	TGTGCCAGCAGCCTTCAGTCGGGGCAAGAGACCCAGTACTTC	CASSLQSGQETQYF
NA	TRBV6-5	TRBJ1-3	NA	TGTGCCAGCAGCGACGGGAAAGGAAACACCATATATTTT	CASSDGKGNTIYF
NA	TRBV19	TRBJ1-5	NA	TGTGCCAGTACCCGCGGGCAGGGAGTATGGAATCAGCCCCAGCATTTT	CASTRGQGVWNQPQHF
once	TRBV6-5	TRBJ1-2	NA	TGTGCCACAAGAGAGATGGGAGGTCGCTATGGCTACACCTTC	CATREMGGRYGYTF
NA	TRBV2	TRBJ2-1	TRBD2	TGTGCCAGCAGAACCGGGACTAGCGGGGCCAATGAGCAGTTCTTC	CASRTGTSGANEQFF
NA	TRBV18	TRBJ1-1	NA	TGTGCCAGCTCACCGGTCCGGTGGACTGAAGCTTTCTTT	CASSPVRWTEAFF
once	TRBV7-9	TRBJ2-1	TRBD1	TGTGCCAGCAGCTTAGCACAGGGGACCTACAATGAGCAGTTCTTC	CASSLAQGTYNEQFF
NA	TRBV30	TRBJ2-3	NA	TGTGCCTGGAGTGTACGCGCGGGGTCCACAGATACGCAGTATTTT	CAWSVRAGSTDTQYF
NA	TRBV5-1	TRBJ2-1	TRBD2	TGCGCCAGCAGCGCCCCGGGAGGGGATGAGCAGTTCTTC	CASSAPGGDEQFF
NA	TRBV5-1	TRBJ2-7	TRBD2	TGCGCCAGCAGCTTGGCCGAAGCGGGGGGGGCCTACGAGCAGTACTTC	CASSLAEAGGAYEQYF
NA	TRBV19	TRBJ2-7	NA	TGTGCCAGTAGTATACCCACGGGTCCGGGTAAATACGAGCAGTACTTC	CASSIPTGPGKYEQYF
NA	TRBV19	TRBJ2-1	TRBD2	TGTGCCTGCCACCCTAGCGGGGGGGGTTACAATGAGCAGTTCTTC	CACHPSGGGYNEQFF
NA	TRBV6-1	TRBJ2-1	NA	TGTGCCAGCAGTGTACAGCGGGTAGCTTCCTACAATGAGCAGTTCTTC	CASSVQRVASYNEQFF
NA	TRBV6-5	TRBJ2-1	TRBD2	TGTGCCAGCAGTCCCCGGAGCGGGGGCAATGAGCAGTTCTTC	CASSPRSGGNEQFF
NA	TRBV5-6	TRBJ2-3	NA	TGTGCCAGCAGCTTGAGGCCACCAGGTGCGCAGTATTTT	CASSLRPPGAQYF
NA	TRBV6-6	TRBJ1-5	NA	TGTGCCAGCAGGGACACTCGACGGCCGGGGGATCAGCCCCAGCATTTT	CASRDTRRPGDQPQHF
NA	TRBV7-9	TRBJ2-2	NA	TGTGCCAGCAGCTACACCCACGGGACCCTGAACACCGGGGAGCTGTTTTTT	CASSYTHGTLNTGELFF
once	TRBV6-6	TRBJ1-3	TRBD1	TGTGCCAGCAGCAGCCAAATAGGGACAGCTGGAAACACCATATATTTT	CASSSQIGTAGNTIYF
NA	TRBV5-1	TRBJ1-2	NA	TGCGCCAGCAGCCCAGGCGTGGGCTATGGCTACACCTTC	CASSPGVGYGYTF
NA	TRBV3-1/TRBV3-2	TRBJ2-3	NA	TGTGCCAGCAGCCAAACTTATTGGCGGGGTACAGATACGCAGTATTTT	CASSQTYWRGTDTQYF
NA	TRBV9	TRBJ2-2	NA	TGTGCCAGCAGCGTACGTCTAGGCGTGGGGGAGCTGTTTTTT	CASSVRLGVGELFF
NA	TRBV6-7	TRBJ2-1	NA	TGTGCCAGCAGTTACCCAGGGGGGGCTCCTTACAATGAGCAGTTCTTC	CASSYPGGAPYNEQFF
NA	TRBV11-2	TRBJ1-1	NA	TGTGCCAGCAGCCAGTACAAACGGAGGGGCACTGAAGCTTTCTTT	CASSQYKRRGTEAFF
once	TRBV3-1/TRBV3-2	TRBJ1-2	NA	TGTGCCAGCAGCCAAGACAGCGCGACCTATGGCTACACCTTC	CASSQDSATYGYTF
once	TRBV21-1	TRBJ2-5	NA	TGTGCCAGCAGCACAGAGGGGGGACTACCCGAACCGCCCCAAGAGACCCAGTACTTC	CASSTEGGLPEPPQETQYF
NA	TRBV10-2	TRBJ2-1	NA	TGCGCCAGCAGTGATGGGGGAAACTACAATGAGCAGTTCTTC	CASSDGGNYNEQFF
NA	TRBV19	TRBJ1-2	NA	TGTGCCAGTACACAGGGTGTGAGTGGCTACACCTTC	CASTQGVSGYTF
few	TRBV19	TRBJ1-1	NA	TGTGCCAGTAGTATCATAATGAACACTGAAGCTTTCTTT	CASSIIMNTEAFF
NA	TRBV11-2	TRBJ2-1	NA	TGTGCCAGCAGACAAGTCCCCGGGGTTGCGGATGAGCAGTTCTTC	CASRQVPGVADEQFF
NA	TRBV27	TRBJ2-2	TRBD2	TGTGCCAGCAGTGAGCTAGCGGGAAACACCGGGGAGCTGTTTTTT	CASSELAGNTGELFF
NA	TRBV30	TRBJ2-3	NA	TGTGCCTGGAACCACATTCAGGCAGATACGCAGTATTTT	CAWNHIQADTQYF
few	TRBV7-9	TRBJ1-6	NA	TGTGCCAGCAGCTCCGACAGAAATTCACCCCTCCACTTT	CASSSDRNSPLHF
NA	TRBV5-1	TRBJ1-3	NA	TGCGCCAGCAGCTTGGGGGGAAACACCATATATTTT	CASSLGGNTIYF
NA	TRBV5-1	TRBJ2-1	TRBD2	TGCGCCAGCAGCAGCTGGACTAGCGGGGGGAGATACAATGAGCAGTTCTTC	CASSSWTSGGRYNEQFF
NA	TRBV19	TRBJ2-7	TRBD1	TGTGCCAGTAGTACGGGACAGCCCTACGAGCAGTACTTC	CASSTGQPYEQYF
NA	TRBV9	TRBJ1-2	NA	TGTGCCAGCAGCGCAGGTGGTCCCTGGGAGGGCGAAATCTATGGCTACACCTTC	CASSAGGPWEGEIYGYTF
NA	TRBV18	TRBJ1-1	NA	TGTGCCAGCTCACCCACGACAGGACTGGACACTGAAGCTTTCTTT	CASSPTTGLDTEAFF
few	TRBV6-4	TRBJ1-6	NA	TGTGCCAGCAGGGGCTCCTATAATTCACCCCTCCACTTT	CASRGSYNSPLHF
NA	TRBV3-1/TRBV3-2	TRBJ1-1	NA	TGTGCCAGCAGCCAAGGGCACACTGAAGCTTTCTTT	CASSQGHTEAFF
NA	TRBV4-1	TRBJ1-1	NA	TGCGCCAGCAGCCAAGATCAGGGTAGCGGGAACACTGAAGCTTTCTTT	CASSQDQGSGNTEAFF
NA	TRBV5-4	TRBJ1-2	TRBD1	TGTGCCAGCAGCTTTGGGAACAGGGGTGGTGGCTACACCTTC	CASSFGNRGGGYTF
NA	TRBV5-1	TRBJ2-7	NA	TGCGCCAGCAGCTTGGATCCGACTCGGCCCTCCTACGAGCAGTACTTC	CASSLDPTRPSYEQYF
once	TRBV19	TRBJ1-1	NA	TGTGCCAGTAGTATAGTGGCTGGGCCAAGGACTGAAGCTTTCTTT	CASSIVAGPRTEAFF
NA	TRBV13	TRBJ2-7	TRBD2	TGTGCCAGCAGCGCAGGACTAGCGAAATCCTACGAGCAGTACTTC	CASSAGLAKSYEQYF
NA	TRBV11-2	TRBJ2-7	NA	TGTGCCAGCAGCTTAGGACGGGGATATTCCTACGAGCAGTACTTC	CASSLGRGYSYEQYF
NA	TRBV24-1	TRBJ2-5	NA	TGTGCCACCAGTGAGTCAACAGGGAGAGAGACCCAGTACTTC	CATSESTGRETQYF
NA	TRBV7-9	TRBJ2-2	NA	TGTGCCAACAGGTTAAACACCGGGGAGCTGTTTTTT	CANRLNTGELFF
NA	TRBV19	TRBJ1-5	NA	TGTGCCAGTAGTCACAGGGATAGCAATCAGCCCCAGCATTTT	CASSHRDSNQPQHF
NA	TRBV28	TRBJ2-7	TRBD2	TGTGCCAGCAGTCTCGATAGCGGGCGTAGCTACGAGCAGTACTTC	CASSLDSGRSYEQYF
NA	TRBV5-1	TRBJ2-1	TRBD2	TGCGCCAGCGGGGCTAGCGGGGGAAATGAGCAGTTCTTC	CASGASGGNEQFF